A selection of T cell receptor beta chains follows, all from one sample in a study of cytomegalovirus exposure and HLA in healthy donors. Only in-frame clones appear in the TCRdb table, and some are missing; sequencing was by immunoSEQ multiplex PCR. The sample comprises 60,000 to 90,000 clones, around 70% of which are singletons, and approximately 7.6% rests with the top ten. Material: PBMCs. The receptors were sampled from a middle-aged man in good health and CMV-seropositive. Each CDR3 is given with its conserved first and last residue. A D gene is named only where the DNA matches it firmly. Expanded clones get a size class; other rows say once, few or many, or leave the size out.

d_call j_call v_call clone_size cdr3_aa cdr3_nt
TRBD1 TRBJ2-7 TRBV2 few CASSGTGGSISYEQYF TGTGCCAGCAGTGGGACAGGGGGCAGTATCTCCTACGAGCAGTACTTC
TRBD2 TRBJ2-3 TRBV5-1 - CASSLAGVAGGTDTQYF TGCGCCAGCAGCTTGGCCGGAGTAGCGGGAGGCACAGATACGCAGTATTTT
- TRBJ2-1 TRBV7-3 - CASSPPGGNEQFF TGTGCCAGCAGCCCTCCCGGTGGCAATGAGCAGTTCTTC
TRBD1 TRBJ1-2 TRBV9 - CASSVDHRDSNYGYTF TGTGCCAGCAGCGTTGACCACCGGGACAGTAACTATGGCTACACCTTC
TRBD1 TRBJ1-4 TRBV10-1 - CASSARQGANEKLFF TGCGCCAGCAGTGCCCGACAGGGAGCTAATGAAAAACTGTTTTTT
TRBD1 TRBJ2-5 TRBV6-1 - CASSPRTGQETQYF TGTGCCAGCAGCCCCAGGACAGGTCAAGAGACCCAGTACTTC
- TRBJ2-2 TRBV5-4 once CASSLQGNTGELFF TGTGCCAGCAGCTTACAGGGGAACACCGGGGAGCTGTTTTTT
TRBD1 TRBJ1-2 TRBV4-3 once CASSPGQGASGYTF TGCGCCAGCAGCCCGGGACAGGGGGCAAGTGGCTACACCTTC
- TRBJ1-1 TRBV2 - CASSKQGNTEAFF TGTGCCAGTTCCAAACAGGGGAACACTGAAGCTTTCTTT
- TRBJ2-7 TRBV13 - CASSLRTYEQYF TGTGCCAGCAGCCTGAGGACCTACGAGCAGTACTTC
- TRBJ1-1 TRBV2 - CASSTRQGAEAFF TGTGCCAGCTCTACGCGGCAGGGCGCTGAAGCTTTCTTT
TRBD1 TRBJ1-5 TRBV5-1 few CASSSGTDNQPQHF TGCGCCAGCAGCTCCGGGACAGACAATCAGCCCCAGCATTTT
- TRBJ1-4 TRBV30 few CAWTRGVTSNEKLFF TGTGCCTGGACGCGGGGAGTTACCAGTAATGAAAAACTGTTTTTT
- TRBJ1-1 TRBV21-1 few CASTIRRVGDTEAFF TGTGCCAGCACCATAAGGAGGGTTGGGGACACTGAAGCTTTCTTT
- TRBJ2-3 TRBV15 few CATSRAQGSDTQYF TGTGCCACCAGCAGAGCGCAGGGTTCAGATACGCAGTATTTT
- TRBJ1-2 TRBV7-2 - CASSLPRGGLNYGYTF TGTGCCAGCAGCTTACCGCGGGGAGGCCTTAACTATGGCTACACCTTC
- TRBJ2-7 TRBV7-2 - CASSSTGYVYEQYF TGTGCCAGCAGCTCCACAGGGTACGTTTACGAGCAGTACTTC
TRBD1 TRBJ2-3 TRBV5-1 once CASSLGQGGTTTYF TGCGCCAGCAGCCTGGGACAGGGGGGCACTACAACGTATTTT
TRBD2 TRBJ2-1 TRBV6-5 - CASSYTSGRDNEQFF TGTGCCAGCAGTTACACTAGCGGGAGGGACAATGAGCAGTTCTTC
- TRBJ1-3 TRBV5-1 - CASSLEPSSGNTIYF TGCGCCAGCAGCTTGGAACCCAGCTCTGGAAACACCATATATTTT
- TRBJ2-1 TRBV4-2 - CASSQAGTLEYYNEQFF TGTGCCAGCAGCCAGGCCGGGACTCTCGAGTACTACAATGAGCAGTTCTTC
- TRBJ1-3 TRBV6-5 once CASSSQGGNTIYF TGTGCCAGCAGTTCTCAGGGTGGAAACACCATATATTTT
- TRBJ2-1 TRBV2 few CASRREQFF TGTGCCAGCAGGAGAGAGCAGTTCTTC
TRBD1 TRBJ2-3 TRBV11-1 - CASSRRGNTDTQYF TGTGCCAGCAGCCGCAGGGGGAACACAGATACGCAGTATTTT
TRBD1 TRBJ2-5 TRBV5-4 - CASSLQGAQETQYF TGTGCCAGCAGCCTACAGGGGGCCCAAGAGACCCAGTACTTC
- TRBJ2-7 TRBV5-1 - CASSSASGTGEQYF TGCGCCAGCAGCTCCGCTTCGGGGACTGGCGAGCAGTACTTC
- TRBJ1-5 TRBV10-3 once CAITNQQGQPQHF TGTGCCATCACCAACCAACAGGGACAGCCCCAGCATTTT
- TRBJ1-1 TRBV25-1 - CASSESTANTEAFF TGTGCCAGCAGTGAGTCGACAGCTAACACTGAAGCTTTCTTT
- TRBJ2-2 TRBV19 - CASSITGNTGELFF TGTGCCAGTAGTATAACCGGGAACACCGGGGAGCTGTTTTTT
- TRBJ2-7 TRBV5-6 - CASSLLGRLQGFEQYF TGTGCCAGCAGCTTGTTAGGTCGCCTTCAGGGTTTCGAGCAGTACTTC
- TRBJ1-5 TRBV28 once CASSLRERGFGNQPQHF TGTGCCAGCAGTTTAAGGGAGAGGGGGTTCGGCAATCAGCCCCAGCATTTT
- TRBJ2-3 TRBV7-2 few CASSALATSTDTQYF TGTGCCAGCAGCGCCCTAGCGACTAGCACAGATACGCAGTATTTT
- TRBJ2-6 TRBV5-4 - CASTQSGANVLTF TGTGCCAGCACCCAATCTGGGGCCAACGTCCTGACTTTC
TRBD2 TRBJ2-1 TRBV5-1 - CASSSSGSGNEQFF TGCGCCAGCAGCTCTAGCGGGAGTGGCAATGAGCAGTTCTTC
- TRBJ2-4 TRBV6-6 - CASNALGARGNIQYF TGTGCCAGCAACGCCCTCGGGGCCAGGGGAAACATTCAGTACTTC
- TRBJ2-1 TRBV11-1 - CASSYPGLRNEQFF TGTGCCAGCAGCTACCCCGGTTTGCGGAATGAGCAGTTCTTC
- TRBJ2-1 TRBV7-2 once CASSVGSSPYNEQFF TGTGCCAGCAGTGTGGGTAGTAGCCCCTACAATGAGCAGTTCTTC
TRBD1 TRBJ2-7 TRBV6-6 - CASSYSGGTATYEQYF TGTGCCAGCAGTTACTCGGGTGGGACAGCTACCTACGAGCAGTACTTC
- TRBJ2-2 TRBV9 - CASSVAPQNTGELFF TGTGCCAGCAGCGTAGCCCCCCAGAACACCGGGGAGCTGTTTTTT
TRBD1 TRBJ2-1 TRBV29-1 - CSVEDKDRGGNEQFF TGCAGCGTTGAAGATAAGGACAGGGGAGGCAATGAGCAGTTCTTC
TRBD1 TRBJ1-1 TRBV7-3 - CASSPPGGGPAFF TGTGCCAGCAGCCCTCCCGGAGGGGGCCCAGCTTTCTTT
- TRBJ1-1 TRBV5-6 - CASSVGETGFRAFF TGTGCCAGCAGCGTGGGGGAAACAGGGTTTAGAGCTTTCTTT